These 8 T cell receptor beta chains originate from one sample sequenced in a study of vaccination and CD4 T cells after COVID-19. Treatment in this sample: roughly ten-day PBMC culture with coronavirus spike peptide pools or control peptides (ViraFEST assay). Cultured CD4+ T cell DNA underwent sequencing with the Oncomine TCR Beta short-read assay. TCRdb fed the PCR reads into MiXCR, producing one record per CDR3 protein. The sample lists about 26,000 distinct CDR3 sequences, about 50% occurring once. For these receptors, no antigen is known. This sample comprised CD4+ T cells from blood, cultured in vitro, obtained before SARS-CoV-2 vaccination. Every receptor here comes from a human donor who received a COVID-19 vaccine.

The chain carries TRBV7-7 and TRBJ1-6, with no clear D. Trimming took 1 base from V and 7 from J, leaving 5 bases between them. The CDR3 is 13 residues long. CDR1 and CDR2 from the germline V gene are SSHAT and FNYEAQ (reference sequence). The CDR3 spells CASSLDRNSPLHF. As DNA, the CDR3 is TGTGCCAGCAGCTTAGATAGGAATTCACCCCTCCACTTT.

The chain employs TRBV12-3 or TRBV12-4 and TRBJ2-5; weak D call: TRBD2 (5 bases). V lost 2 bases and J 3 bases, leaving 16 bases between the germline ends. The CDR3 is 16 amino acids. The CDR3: CASSLRFGEPKETQYF. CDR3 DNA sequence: TGTGCCAGCAGTTTAAGGTTCGGGGAACCCAAAGAGACCCAGTACTTC.

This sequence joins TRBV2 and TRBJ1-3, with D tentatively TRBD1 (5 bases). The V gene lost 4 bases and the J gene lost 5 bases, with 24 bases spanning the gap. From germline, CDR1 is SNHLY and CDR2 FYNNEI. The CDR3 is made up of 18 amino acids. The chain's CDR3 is CASSVPPQLGGDRNTIYF. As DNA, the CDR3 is TGTGCCAGCAGTGTCCCACCCCAGTTGGGGGGGGATAGAAACACCATATATTTT.

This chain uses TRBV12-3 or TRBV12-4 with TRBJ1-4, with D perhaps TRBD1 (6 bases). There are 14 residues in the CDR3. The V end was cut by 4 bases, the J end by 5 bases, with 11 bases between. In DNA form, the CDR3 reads TGTGCCAGCAGTTCGGACAGTAACAATGAAAAACTGTTTTTT. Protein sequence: CASSSDSNNEKLFF.

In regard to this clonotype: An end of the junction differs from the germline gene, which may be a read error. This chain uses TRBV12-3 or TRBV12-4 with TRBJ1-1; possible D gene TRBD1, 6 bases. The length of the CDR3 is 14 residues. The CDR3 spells CASSPAGVNTDAFF. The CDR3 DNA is TGTGCCAGCAGCCCCGCAGGGGTGAACACTGATGCTTTCTTT.

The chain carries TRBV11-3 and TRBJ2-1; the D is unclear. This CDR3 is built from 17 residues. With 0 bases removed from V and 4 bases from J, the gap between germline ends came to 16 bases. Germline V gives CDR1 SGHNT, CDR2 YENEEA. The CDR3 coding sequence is TGTGCCAGCAGCTTAGACAACCTTATTGGACCTTACAATGAGCAGTTCTTC. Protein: CASSLDNLIGPYNEQFF.

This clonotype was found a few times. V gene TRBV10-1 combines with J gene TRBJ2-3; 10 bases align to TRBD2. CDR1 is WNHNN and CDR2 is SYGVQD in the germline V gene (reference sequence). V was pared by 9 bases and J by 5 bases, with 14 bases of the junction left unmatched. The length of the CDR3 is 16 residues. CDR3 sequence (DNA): TGCGCCAGTAGTAGCCCCGGGACTAGCGAGGGAGATACGCAGTATTTT. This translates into CASSSPGTSEGDTQYF.

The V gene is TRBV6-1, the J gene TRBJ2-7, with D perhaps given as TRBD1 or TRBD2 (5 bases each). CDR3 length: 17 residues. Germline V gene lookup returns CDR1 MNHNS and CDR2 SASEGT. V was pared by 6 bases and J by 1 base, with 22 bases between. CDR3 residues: CASRRNPGDLKSYEQYF. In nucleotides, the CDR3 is TGTGCCAGCAGGAGGAACCCTGGGGACCTAAAGTCCTACGAGCAGTACTTC.